One sample yielded the 26 T cell receptor beta chains listed below, sequenced in a study of T cells in Graves' hyperthyroidism and ophthalmopathy. Researchers amplified the TCR beta CDR3 regions from RNA transcripts. When the TCR CDR3 underwent first-round RT-PCR, the HTBI primer set was used. TCRdb reanalysed the multiplex PCR reads using MiXCR and keeps one entry per CDR3 protein. This repertoire shows around 400,000 distinct CDR3 sequences, roughly an eighth found once; its top ten account for 9% to 9.5%. Specimen: blood. Every receptor here comes from a woman between 18 and 30 years old with Graves' hyperthyroidism.

This clonotype has a count of ten or more. The V call is TRBV27, the J call TRBJ1-5; 8 positions agree with TRBD1. With V trimmed by 7 bases and J by 7 bases, 15 bases remained unmatched. CDR1 is MNHEY, CDR2 SMNVEV, per germline (reference sequence). CDR3 length: 16 residues. The CDR3: CASTLRQGSFVQPQHF. For the CDR3, the DNA is TGTGCCAGCACCCTGAGACAGGGGTCTTTTGTACAGCCCCAGCATTTT.

Many counts were recorded for this clonotype. V usage is TRBV28 and J usage is TRBJ2-3, with TRBD1 matching 9 bases. This CDR3 region has 15 residues. CDR1 MDHEN and CDR2 SYDVKM come from the germline V gene. The ends lost 6 bases at V and 3 bases at J; junction bases unmatched: 7. The CDR3 sequence is CASSITQGATDTQYF. CDR3 sequence (DNA): TGTGCCAGCAGCATAACACAGGGGGCTACAGATACGCAGTATTTT.

This clonotype was seen a handful of times. This chain links TRBV5-6 with TRBJ2-3, with D perhaps TRBD1 or TRBD2 (6 bases each). V dropped 4 bases and J dropped 7 bases, with 19 bases sitting between them. Germline V gives CDR1 SGHDT, CDR2 YYEEEE. This CDR3 has 15 residues. CDR3 sequence reads: CASSPGAASPNTQYF. CDR3 in DNA: TGTGCCAGCAGCCCGGGGGCGGCTAGTCCAAATACGCAGTATTTT.

The CDR3 bases are TGTGCCAGCAGCTTGGACCAGAGGGAGACCCAGTACTTC. Residues: CASSLDQRETQYF. V and J are TRBV9 and TRBJ2-5; D is ambiguous. CDR1 and CDR2 (germline): SGDLS, YYNGEE. V was shortened by 4 bases and J by 5 bases, with 12 bases between the two germline ends. The CDR3 extends over 13 amino acids.

This clonotype has ten or more counts. J is TRBJ1-6 and V is TRBV2; possibly TRBD1 for D (5 bases). The V gene's germline CDR1 is SNHLY and CDR2 FYNNEI. The germline V and J ends were trimmed by 6 bases and 4 bases, with 13 bases remaining between them. The CDR3 length is 15 residues. DNA for the CDR3: TGTGCCAGCAGGACCGAACAGGTTTATAATTCACCCCTCCACTTT. It specifies CASRTEQVYNSPLHF.

Details on this clonotype: This sequence may be a read error, since a much larger clone differs from it by one base. The V and J genes are TRBV20-1 and TRBJ2-7, with 11 bases aligning to TRBD1. The CDR3 contains 14 residues. CDR1 and CDR2 (germline): DFQATT, SNEGSKA (reference sequence). V shed 5 bases and J 2 bases; nucleotides not matched to a gene: 5. The CDR3 DNA reads as TGCAGTGCTCCCTTGGACAGGGGGCCCTACGAGCAGTACTTC. Residues: CSAPLDRGPYEQYF.

This clonotype appeared many times. One end of the junction is discordant with germline, which a read error may explain. The chain couples TRBV11-2 to TRBJ2-1; tentatively, D is TRBD1 or TRBD2 (5 bases each). This CDR3 region has 13 residues. The V gene's germline CDR1 is SGHAT and CDR2 FQNNGV. CDR3 bases: TGTGCCAGCAGCTTAGGTATAGAGGGGACGGACATCTTC. Amino acid sequence: CASSLGIEGTDIF.

This clonotype has at least ten counts. The rearrangement links TRBV6-5 to TRBJ1-2; the D gene is possibly TRBD1 (6 bases). V was trimmed by 0 bases and J by 0 bases, leaving 11 bases between them. The CDR3 has 16 amino acids. Germline loops: CDR1 MNHEY, CDR2 SVGAGI. CDR3 sequence reads: CASSYSGTRTNYGYTF. CDR3 in DNA: TGTGCCAGCAGTTACTCGGGGACACGGACTAACTATGGCTACACCTTC.

This clonotype was counted many times. The chain combines TRBV29-1 with TRBJ1-6; no firm D call. The CDR3 has 20 residues. V gave up 5 bases and J gave up 0 bases, with 26 bases separating them. Germline assignment: CDR1 SQVTM and CDR2 ANQGSEA. The chain's CDR3 is CSVRRLVSRTCFSYNSPLHF. In DNA, the CDR3 is TGCAGCGTTCGTCGACTTGTATCCAGGACTTGTTTCTCCTATAATTCACCCCTCCACTTT.

Comment on this clonotype: A much larger clone differs by one base, so this may be a read error. The chain uses TRBV7-9 and TRBJ2-3; no firm D call. The CDR3 spans 13 residues. The germline V gene encodes CDR1 SEHNR and CDR2 FQNEAQ (reference sequence). V gave up 3 bases and J gave up 4 bases, with 8 bases separating them. DNA for the CDR3: TGTGCCAGCAGCTTCTTAGTGGCAGATACGCAGTATTTT. Amino acid sequence: CASSFLVADTQYF.

This clonotype was found a few times. The chain is built from TRBV28 and TRBJ1-2; tentatively, D is TRBD1 (5 bases). Trimming left V 7 bases short and J 3 bases short, with 24 bases between. The CDR3 is 17 residues long. CDR1 is MDHEN and CDR2 is SYDVKM in the germline V gene. CDR3 sequence (DNA): TGTGCCAGCAATGAGGGGCAGGCTACCCCTCGGGACTATGGCTACACCTTC. This translates into CASNEGQATPRDYGYTF.

A word on this clonotype: Its ends do not fully match the called genes, so a read error is possible. V and J are TRBV19 and TRBJ2-1, with D possibly being TRBD1 or TRBD2 (5 bases each). There are 12 residues in the CDR3. Per the germline V gene, CDR1 is LNHDA and CDR2 is SQIVND (reference sequence). The CDR3 spells CANSIVGEEQFF. The CDR3 DNA reads TGTGCCAATAGTATAGTGGGGGAGGAGCAGTTCTTC.

In its sample, this clonotype was seen a few times. This chain joins TRBV9 and TRBJ1-4; 10 positions agree with TRBD1. The CDR3 is 16 residues long. V was clipped by 1 base and J by 7 bases; unmatched bases: 7. The germline CDR1 and CDR2 sequences are SGDLS and YYNGEE. Here the CDR3 reads CASSVLTGGSGEKLFF. The CDR3 DNA reads TGTGCCAGCAGCGTATTGACAGGGGGCTCTGGTGAAAAACTGTTTTTT.

This clonotype has at least ten counts. The rearrangement links TRBV9 to TRBJ2-5, with D possibly matching TRBD1 (5 bases). The CDR3 has 15 residues. The germline V gene has CDR1 SGDLS and CDR2 YYNGEE. Trimming took 4 bases from V and 3 from J, leaving 16 bases between them. CDR3 nucleotides: TGTGCCAGCAGCAAGGGGATCCGGTCCGAAGAGACCCAGTACTTC. Protein sequence: CASSKGIRSEETQYF.

Ten or more counts support this clonotype. The chain combines TRBV20-1 with TRBJ2-1; D is unresolved. Looked up from germline, CDR1 is DFQATT and CDR2 is SNEGSKA (reference sequence). The CDR3 extends over 15 amino acids. Trimming removed 4 bases at V and 0 bases at J, with 13 bases between. The CDR3 region is CSATTDGSSYNEQFF. The CDR3 DNA sequence: TGCAGTGCTACTACGGACGGTAGCTCCTACAATGAGCAGTTCTTC.

Ten or more counts support this clonotype. The rearrangement joins TRBV28 to TRBJ2-2, with D perhaps TRBD1 or TRBD2 (5 bases each). CDR1 and CDR2 (germline): MDHEN, SYDVKM. Trimming pared 6 bases from V and 6 bases from J, leaving 11 bases between. The CDR3 is made up of 13 amino acids. CDR3 protein: CASRPRGAGELFF. Here the CDR3 DNA reads TGTGCCAGCAGACCTAGAGGGGCCGGGGAGCTGTTTTTT.

Ten or more counts support this clonotype. The CDR3 region is CASSEFPGSYEQYF. CDR3 in DNA: TGTGCCAGCAGTGAATTTCCTGGCTCCTACGAGCAGTACTTC. The chain employs TRBV6-1 and TRBJ2-7; D unresolved. V was shortened by 2 bases and J by 0 bases, with 8 bases between the two germline ends. The germline V gene encodes CDR1 MNHNS and CDR2 SASEGT. There are 14 residues in the CDR3.

This clonotype was observed many times. V usage is TRBV11-3 and J usage is TRBJ2-1; 8 positions match TRBD2. The CDR3 totals 16 residues. The junction had 10 bases not matched to a gene; V was cut back by 0 bases and J by 9 bases. CDR1 SGHNT and CDR2 YENEEA come from the germline V gene. CDR3 coding DNA: TGTGCCAGCAGCTTAGACGGGAGGGAGTCGTCCGTTGAGCAGTTCTTC. Translating it yields CASSLDGRESSVEQFF.

This clonotype was picked up a small number of times. The chain combines TRBV5-8 with TRBJ1-4, with TRBD1 matching 9 bases. This CDR3 is 19 amino acids long. The junction had 14 bases not matched to a gene; V was cut back by 0 bases and J by 5 bases. Per germline, CDR1 SGHTS and CDR2 YDEGEE. The CDR3 here is CASSLVVVAGGQGNEKLFF. The CDR3 nucleotides are TGTGCCAGCAGCTTGGTTGTGGTAGCAGGCGGACAGGGGAATGAAAAACTGTTTTTT.

This clonotype has more than one count but fewer than ten. This chain links TRBV29-1 with TRBJ1-1, with 8 bases lining up with TRBD1. V was pared by 7 bases and J by 0 bases, with 7 bases of the junction left unmatched. This CDR3 has 14 residues. Germline V gives CDR1 SQVTM, CDR2 ANQGSEA. CDR3 loop: CSAVQGGMNTEAFF. The CDR3 DNA follows: TGCAGCGCTGTACAGGGGGGGATGAACACTGAAGCTTTCTTT.

This chain joins TRBV5-6 and TRBJ1-4; D is uncertain. V dropped 3 bases and J dropped 0 bases, with 9 bases sitting between them. Germline CDR1 reads SGHDT; CDR2 reads YYEEEE. The CDR3 runs to 15 residues. CDR3 DNA: TGTGCCAGCAGCTGGGGAGCCTCAACTAATGAAAAACTGTTTTTT. It yields the protein CASSWGASTNEKLFF. The variable domain in full, with the rest retrieved from reference TRBV5-6 and TRBJ1-4, is DAGVTQSPTHLIKTRGQQVTLRCSPKSGHDTVSWYQQALGQGPQFIFQYYEEEERQRGNFPDRFSGHQFPNYSSELNVNALLLGDSALYLCASSWGASTNEKLFFGSGTQLSVL.

The genes are TRBV30 and TRBJ2-5; 7 nucleotides agree with TRBD1. V shed 4 bases and J 5 bases; nucleotides not matched to a gene: 4. Germline CDR1 and CDR2: GTSNPN and SVGIG (reference sequence). This CDR3 comprises 12 residues. CDR3 bases: TGTGCCTGGAAGACAGGGCGGGAGACCCAGTACTTC. Its translation: CAWKTGRETQYF. The full variable domain, rest sourced from reference TRBV30 and TRBJ2-5, is SQTIHQWPATLVQPVGSPLSLECTVEGTSNPNLYWYRQAAGRGLQLLFYSVGIGQISSEVPQNLSASRPQDRQFILSSKKLLLSDSGFYLCAWKTGRETQYFGPGTRLLVL.

As for this clonotype: A read error may be the cause here, since a much bigger clone is one base away. The chain joins TRBV2 to TRBJ2-7; weak D call: TRBD2 (6 bases). Per the germline V gene, CDR1 is SNHLY and CDR2 is FYNNEI. The CDR3 covers 15 residues. The CDR3 region has the DNA TGTGCCAGCAGTGGAGCTAGCGAGGCTAGCTACGAGCAGTGCTTC. Protein: CASSGASEASYEQCF. The full variable domain, rest sourced from reference TRBV2 and TRBJ2-7, is EPEVTQTPSHQVTQMGQEVILRCVPISNHLYFYWYRQILGQKVEFLVSFYNNEISEKSEIFDDQFSVERPDGSNFTLKIRSTKLEDSAMYFCASSGASEASYEQCFGPGTRLTVT.

In this sample, this clonotype turned up many times. The chain carries TRBV20-1 and TRBJ2-1, with 11 nucleotides matching TRBD2. The CDR3 is made up of 15 amino acids. Germline lookup yields CDR1 DFQATT and CDR2 SNEGSKA (reference sequence). V was pared by 5 bases and J by 4 bases, with 7 bases of the junction left unmatched. The CDR3 reads CSAPTGTSGYNEQFF. CDR3 DNA: TGCAGTGCTCCCACCGGGACTAGCGGTTACAATGAGCAGTTCTTC.

This clonotype was picked up many times. V and J are TRBV9 and TRBJ2-5; TRBD2 matches 8 bases. V lost 3 bases and J lost 5; bases outside the gene matches: 12. Germline V gene data show CDR1 as SGDLS and CDR2 as YYNGEE. The CDR3 is 16 residues long. The CDR3 sequence is CASSAQSRTSSETQYF. CDR3 in DNA: TGTGCCAGCAGCGCGCAAAGTAGGACTAGCAGCGAGACCCAGTACTTC. The whole variable domain, remainder taken from reference TRBV9 and TRBJ2-5, is DSGVTQTPKHLITATGQRVTLRCSPRSGDLSVYWYQQSLDQGLQFLIQYYNGEERAKGNILERFSAQQFPDLHSELNLSSLELGDSALYFCASSAQSRTSSETQYFGPGTRLLVL.

This clonotype was picked up many times. The gene calls are TRBV28 and TRBJ2-7; D assignment may be TRBD1 or TRBD2 (5 bases each). The germline V gene encodes CDR1 MDHEN and CDR2 SYDVKM. This CDR3 is built from 17 residues. With 5 bases removed from V and 5 bases from J, the gap between germline ends came to 25 bases. Here the CDR3 DNA reads TGTGCCAGCAGTAGGGGTTCGGGGCAGGGCGGTAAGAACGAGCAGTACTTC. As protein: CASSRGSGQGGKNEQYF.